Sequencing of this TCR beta chain was carried out in a study of blood T cell repertoires in COVID-19. Produced via immunoSEQ multiplex PCR; TCRdb's table is partial and in-frame only. The data hold around 260,000 clones, with 85% to 90% observed a single time. The germline V gene has CDR1 MGHRA and CDR2 YSYEKL. V was clipped by 1 base and J by 6 bases; unmatched bases: 8. This CDR3 has 16 amino acids. The rearrangement links TRBV4-1 to TRBJ2-1, with 8 bases aligning to TRBD1. The sample comprised peripheral blood. The TCR comes from a human donor in a cohort sampled during active COVID-19. The CDR3 here is CASSQVGGTGFNEQFF. DNA for the CDR3: TGCGCCAGCAGCCAAGTCGGCGGGACAGGTTTCAATGAGCAGTTCTTC.